This T cell receptor beta chain was recorded in a study of blood T cell repertoires in COVID-19. The wider study: Samples representing acute and convalescent COVID-19 were sourced from the United States, Italy and Spain.

Germline CDR1 reads LNHDA; CDR2 reads SQIVND (reference sequence). After removal of 3 bases from V and 7 bases from J, the junction contained 7 bases not matched to a gene. CDR3 length: 15 residues. Original data processing: Amplifying reference gene primers gave estimates of nucleated cell counts. The method was immunoSEQ multiplex PCR; TCRdb's version includes in-frame clones alone and lacks a portion of them. From that table come the V and J calls and clone size; the DNA was used to work out D and trimming. The sample includes about 180,000 clones, approximately 85% of them seen just once. Sequenced sample: peripheral blood. The receptor comes from a man aged 55 to 70 with acute or convalescent COVID-19. The chain combines TRBV19 with TRBJ2-1; 9 nucleotides line up with TRBD2. CDR3 nucleotide sequence: TGTGCCAGTAGTATCTCAGGGACTAGCTGGAATGAGCAGTTCTTC. It translates to CASSISGTSWNEQFF.